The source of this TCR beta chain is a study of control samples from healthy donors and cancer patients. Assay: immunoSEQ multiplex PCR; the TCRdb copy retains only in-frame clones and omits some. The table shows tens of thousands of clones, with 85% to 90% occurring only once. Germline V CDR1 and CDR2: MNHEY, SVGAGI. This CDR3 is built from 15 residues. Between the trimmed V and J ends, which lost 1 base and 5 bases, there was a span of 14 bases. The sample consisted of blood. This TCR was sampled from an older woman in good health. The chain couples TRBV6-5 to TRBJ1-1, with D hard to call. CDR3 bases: TGTGCCAGCAGTTACTGGTCGGGCCGCCAGACTGAAGCTTTCTTT. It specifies CASSYWSGRQTEAFF.